The subject of this entry is one T cell receptor beta chain. Its antigen is currently not known. No quality values exist for individual bases; no much larger clone is one base distant. The cohort was made up of 500 to 800 healthy bone marrow donors. At the time of sampling, every cohort member was nominally healthy, though immune exposures that went unrecorded were likely present. The donor tested CMV seropositive, placing the donor among the 310 or so seropositive members of the cohort. A peripheral blood sample was collected from each donor, and TCR beta sequencing was performed on peripheral blood mononuclear cells. Genomic DNA was extracted from the blood cell samples with the Qiagen DNeasy Blood Extraction Kit. The source of the sample is a study of cytomegalovirus exposure and HLA in healthy donors (dated by TCRdb to the late 2010s). Context from the whole study: An earlier analysis of several hundred of the donors reported 250 to 350 Gb of sequence data and some 110 million unique TCR beta sequences obtained from approximately 180 million T cells. An early release that covered some 630 HLA-typed donors contained 300 to 350 gigabases of sequencing data and 80 million or so unique TCR sequences. The genetic ancestry cluster associated with self-reported Caucasian donors included 81% of the 300 to 450 genotyped donors. The aim of the study was to test whether cataloging public T cell receptors could identify signatures of past pathogen exposure. The T cell repertoires of 550 to 850 subjects were profiled by immunosequencing and related to cytomegalovirus serostatus. A separate validation cohort of approximately 130 different subjects was used in addition to the 666-subject first cohort. To predict cytomegalovirus infection status, the study brought together high-throughput TCR immunosequencing, statistical association of individual TCRs with disease status, and machine learning. A later analysis re-analyzed previously published TCR beta repertoires from 550 to 700 donors and added high-resolution HLA genotyping to study TCR occurrence patterns. Rather than drawing on any new phenotypic data, the later analysis identified candidate immune exposures from TCR beta sequences and the way those sequences occurred across donors. An earlier analysis of about 600 of the donors used high-throughput TCR beta sequencing to judge whether each TCR beta V gene segment behaved as functional or pseudogenic. Alongside the repertoire data, information on donor age, sex, ethnicity and CMV serostatus was compiled. A later genetic analysis took genome-wide SNP genotypes for about three fifths of the roughly 670 donors and used that subset as a discovery cohort. Every discovery cohort repertoire had been produced on one sequencing platform. HLA typing covered class I and class II loci at four-digit resolution. The number of typed donors differed by locus: about 629-630 for A, B, C, DRB1 and DQB1; approximately 520 for DQA1; 606 for DPA1; and some 450 for DPB1. A handful of DR-DQ haplotypes were handled as single units for association and clustering because linkage in the cohort was strong. Among 398 genotyped donors of the cohort, an average of approximately 200,000 unique TCR beta nucleotide sequences was sequenced per donor, of which roughly 17% were non-productive.

The receptor library was made with the immunoSEQ multiplex PCR assay. The multiplex PCR relied on a mix of 60 forward primers for TCR Vbeta segments and 13 reverse primers for TCR Jbeta segments. A multiplex PCR assay on genomic DNA amplified the CDR3 region of rearranged TCR beta genes. The Illumina HiSeq System was used to sequence the amplified TCR beta libraries as 87-base-pair reads. On the authors' methods: A later analysis tallied 75 million to 85 million unique TCR beta chains across the 600 to 700 repertoires, and around 10 million of those chains were shared by two or more donors. A nearest-neighbor algorithm error-corrected the raw reads and collapsed the reads into unique sequences, merging closely related sequences to remove PCR and sequencing errors. Alignment of CDR3 sequences to IMGT reference sequences was used to assign V, D and J gene segments. Each retained sequence needed at least a six-nucleotide match to both a V gene segment and a J gene segment. A rearrangement was called productive if the CDR3 had no stop codons and remained in frame with V and J, and every other rearrangement was called non-productive. CDR3 was defined according to IMGT convention as the region running from the second conserved V-encoded cysteine to the conserved J-encoded phenylalanine. Sequences without an unambiguous match to a single V gene segment were excluded from the earlier analysis of approximately 560 of the donors. An earlier analysis of a few hundred of the donors classified V segments as functional when productive rearrangements were above 56.7% and as segregating when the standard deviation between donors was above 5%. A statistical classification framework was developed to diagnose cytomegalovirus status using the catalog of TCR beta chain sequences. In a later analysis, V and J genes were assigned by comparing TCR nucleotide sequences against IMGT/GENE-DB human TR gene sequences. The TCRdist pipeline was used in a later analysis to assign CDR3 sequences and most-parsimonious VDJ recombination scenarios. In a later analysis, each TCR beta chain was defined by its CDR3 amino acid sequence together with its V-gene family, and reads lacking a unique V-gene family were excluded. As a way to deal with suspected cross-contamination and a sequencing artifact, a later analysis dropped over 550 nucleotide sequences that were highly shared and had low generation probability. In a later analysis, a clonal expansion index for each public chain was calculated from normalized within-repertoire ranks of inferred template counts. In a later analysis, generation probabilities were computed with a VDJ recombination model fitted to out-of-frame rearrangements, and the resulting probabilities were checked against IGoR. In a later analysis, TCR-TCR, TCR-HLA and TCR-CMV co-occurrence was scored with hypergeometric tests, and a repertoire-size bias correction was applied to TCR pairs. A later analysis estimated false discovery rates by permuting HLA or CMV assignments 20 times. A later analysis grouped co-occurring TCRs with DBSCAN, adding TCRdist sequence similarity when clustering within HLA-allele-positive subsets. For co-occurrence clustering, repertoires with fewer than 30,000 or more than 120,000 public chains were excluded, along with four or five repertoires with anomalous nucleotide sharing. TCRdb mirrors the immuneACCESS table, restricted to in-frame sequences. Some clones are absent from its copies; in checked studies, under half trace to an unresolved V gene, and the reason for the others is unknown. V and J calls and clone size are those listed in that table; D and trimming were worked out from the DNA. This sample lists 90,000 to 120,000 clones; around 76% were detected once. The ten top clones hold roughly 2.5% of the sample.

Overall study outcomes, separate from this receptor: In a later analysis, TCR association rates were found to vary across HLA loci, with the most associated TCRs seen for DRB1 alleles and the fewest for HLA-C alleles. In a later analysis, HLA-associated TCR beta chains showed more clonal expansion and lower generation probabilities than non-associated chains that were equally common. In vitro tests confirmed that three of the cytomegalovirus-associated TCR beta chains recognize cytomegalovirus antigens. A later genetic analysis reported fewer N-insertions in productive TCRs among donors in an Asian-associated ancestry cluster than the roughly 700-donor mean. CMV serostatus was the only immune exposure information available for the cohort. A further reported finding was that TCR beta sequences accurately predicted the HLA-A and HLA-B alleles for most subjects in the first cohort. Because counts were too low, more than 15 rarely observed V segments, including chromosome 9 orphons, were left out of the earlier analysis of approximately 580 of the donors. The classifier was reported to diagnose cytomegalovirus status with high specificity and sensitivity in both the original cohort and the validation cohort. V-gene and J-gene trimming of TCR beta chains was associated with a missense DCLRE1C variant in a later genetic analysis, and the association was replicated in an independent cohort. A later analysis associated about 18,000 TCR beta sequences with specific HLA alleles at a false discovery rate of 0.05. In an earlier analysis of around 500 of the donors, most TCR beta V segments appeared in productive rearrangements about 87% or about 30% of the time, broadly matching IMGT annotations. A cluster of highly shared sequence variants was judged likely to be a technical artifact of the sequencing pipeline. It was suggested by the authors that the approach could potentially be generalized to other disease states and immunological phenotypes. Assigning TCR associations to individual alleles was difficult when HLA alleles, especially DR and DQ, strongly co-occurred. Because HLA typing was missing for some donors at each locus, association tests included only the typed subset. This cohort had only TCR beta chains sequenced, and the lack of alpha or paired-chain data limited which features could be detected. Correlated functional status among segregating V segments might be attributable to linkage disequilibrium, but an unknown experimental factor could not be ruled out. The 87-base-pair reads could not distinguish some IMGT-functional V segments, including TRBV6-2 and TRBV6-3, so those segments were excluded. The study listed 150 to 200 TCR beta chains as associated with cytomegalovirus. Presence/absence analyses assumed roughly uniform sequencing depth across donors, an assumption that may not hold. Most TCR sequences were observed very rarely across donors, whereas some public TCRs were present in many individuals. In a later analysis, most CMV-associated TCR beta chains were found to appear HLA-restricted, with HLA associations seemingly driven largely by CMV exposure. According to a later analysis, parvovirus B19, influenza, CMV and Epstein-Barr virus appeared linked to several top co-occurrence clusters.

V is shortened by 3 bases, J by 0 bases, and the region joining them spans 6 bases. The CDR3 numbers 14 residues from cysteine through phenylalanine. Of the read, only the CDR3 DNA is kept; its 42 bases are in frame from base 1. Via the germline V gene (reference sequence), CDR1 is MNHEY and CDR2 SMNVEV. The chain employs TRBV27 and TRBJ1-3; confidence is insufficient to name the D gene. The material sequenced was PBMCs. The clonotype comes from a man in his thirties or forties in good health and CMV-seropositive. The CDR3 has the sequence CASSFTGSGNTIYF. Here is the DNA: TGTGCCAGCAGTTTCACGGGCTCTGGAAACACCATATATTTT.